The 18 T cell receptor beta chains below were found in one sample sequenced in a study of blood T cells in healthy people across ages. Primers used in a second PCR of roughly 6 to 12 cycles were a sample-barcoded 5' primer and a J-beta primer mix. TCRdb itself ran the 5' RACE reads through MiXCR, one entry per CDR3 protein. The table has 550,000 to 750,000 distinct CDR3 sequences, 20% to 25% seen once. Sequences were obtained from blood. These receptors came from a man between 65 and 79 years old in good health.

The rearrangement links TRBV19 to TRBJ1-1, with D perhaps TRBD1 (5 bases). This CDR3 is built from 16 residues. Germline assignment: CDR1 LNHDA and CDR2 SQIVND (reference sequence). V shed 4 bases and J shed 0 bases, with 15 bases lying between them. The CDR3: CASSTTHRSMNTEAFF. CDR3 DNA sequence: TGTGCCAGTAGTACCACTCACAGGTCTATGAACACTGAAGCTTTCTTT.

The chain uses TRBV15 and TRBJ2-1; D may be TRBD2 (6 bases). The V end was cut by 0 bases, the J end by 2 bases, with 8 bases between. Looked up from germline, CDR1 is LNHNV and CDR2 is YYDKDF (reference sequence). This CDR3 comprises 15 residues. The CDR3 bases are TGTGCCACCAGCAGAGACGGGAGAACCTACAATGAGCAGTTCTTC. Amino acid sequence: CATSRDGRTYNEQFF.

The chain has TRBV28 and TRBJ1-5; unclear D gene. The germline V and J ends were trimmed by 6 bases and 0 bases, with 9 bases remaining between them. Germline V gives CDR1 MDHEN, CDR2 SYDVKM. This CDR3 region has 14 residues. The CDR3 is CASRRTASNQPQHF. In DNA form, the CDR3 reads TGTGCCAGCAGGAGGACGGCTAGCAATCAGCCCCAGCATTTT.

V and J are TRBV7-3 and TRBJ2-1; 10 nucleotides match TRBD2. Trimming cost V 0 bases and J 1 base; bases outside gene matches: 3. The CDR3 sequence is 17 residues long. The germline gives CDR1 SGHTA, CDR2 FQGTGA. For the CDR3, the DNA is TGTGCCAGCAGCTTAACCGTAGCGGGAGGTTCCTACAATGAGCAGTTCTTC. Translation: CASSLTVAGGSYNEQFF.

This clonotype was seen many times. The rearrangement links TRBV20-1 to TRBJ2-3; 7 bases are a match to TRBD1. The CDR3 runs to 19 residues. With 4 bases clipped from V and 1 base from J, the junction kept 20 bases outside the gene matches. The germline V gene encodes CDR1 DFQATT and CDR2 SNEGSKA (reference sequence). Written as DNA, the CDR3 is TGCAGTGCTATAGTTGGGGGAAACCGGTGGGACAGACGCACAGATACGCAGTATTTT. Its translation: CSAIVGGNRWDRRTDTQYF.

V usage is TRBV6-5 and J usage is TRBJ1-2; D uncertain. The CDR3 has 14 amino acids. V gave up 5 bases and J gave up 0 bases, with 10 bases separating them. Germline assignment: CDR1 MNHEY and CDR2 SVGAGI. The CDR3 bases are TGTGCCAGCAGTGCCGGGTCTGCTAACTATGGCTACACCTTC. This translates into CASSAGSANYGYTF.

This clonotype has more than one count but fewer than ten. The chain combines TRBV10-3 with TRBJ2-7; the match to TRBD2 covers 13 bases. The CDR3 spans 16 residues. Germline V gene lookup returns CDR1 ENHRY and CDR2 SYGVKD. V gave up 3 bases and J gave up 1 base; unmatched junction bases: 3. CDR3: CAISDRTSGSSYEQYF. Here the CDR3 DNA reads TGTGCCATCAGTGACCGGACTAGCGGGAGTTCCTACGAGCAGTACTTC.

Ten or more counts support this clonotype. The chain uses TRBV28 and TRBJ2-7; no firm D call. The CDR3 totals 11 residues. The V gene's germline CDR1 is MDHEN and CDR2 SYDVKM. V lost 6 bases to trimming and J lost 4 bases, with 7 bases between them. CDR3 bases: TGTGCCAGCAGAGACCTGTACGAGCAGTACTTC. Protein sequence: CASRDLYEQYF.

This clonotype has only a few counts. The rearrangement links TRBV12-3 or TRBV12-4 to TRBJ1-3; TRBD1 might be the D (6 bases). Trimming took off 6 bases at V and 0 bases at J, with 24 bases between the two ends. There are 19 residues in the CDR3. The CDR3 loop reads CASSPRDTRPGTSGNTIYF. The CDR3 bases are TGTGCCAGCAGCCCCCGGGACACCAGACCAGGGACCTCTGGAAACACCATATATTTT.

This clonotype has a handful of counts. The chain has TRBV20-1 and TRBJ2-1; 13 bases map to TRBD2. CDR3 size: 12 residues. Germline CDR1 and CDR2: DFQATT and SNEGSKA (reference sequence). CDR3 in DNA: TGCAGCGGGACTAGCGGGATCGATGAGCAGTTCTTC. It encodes CSGTSGIDEQFF.

There are a few counts of this clonotype. This rearrangement joins TRBV30 to TRBJ1-5, with TRBD1 as a possible D gene (5 bases). CDR3 size: 13 residues. Trimming left V 8 bases short and J 3 bases short, with 14 bases between. Per the germline V gene, CDR1 is GTSNPN and CDR2 is SVGIG (reference sequence). The CDR3 DNA reads TGTGCCACGCGGGACGTAGTCAATCAGCCCCAGCATTTT. This gives the protein CATRDVVNQPQHF. The entire variable domain, with the rest obtained from reference TRBV30 and TRBJ1-5, is as follows: SQTIHQWPATLVQPVGSPLSLECTVEGTSNPNLYWYRQAAGRGLQLLFYSVGIGQISSEVPQNLSASRPQDRQFILSSKKLLLSDSGFYLCATRDVVNQPQHFGDGTRLSIL.

This clonotype was recorded many times. The V gene is TRBV10-3, the J gene TRBJ2-3, with D perhaps TRBD1 (5 bases). V gave up 11 bases and J gave up 1 base, with 16 bases separating them. Germline loops: CDR1 ENHRY, CDR2 SYGVKD. This CDR3 spans 14 amino acids. CDR3 in amino acids: CAVDKGIGTDTQYF. For the CDR3, the DNA is TGTGCCGTCGATAAGGGGATAGGCACAGATACGCAGTATTTT.

The chain employs TRBV24-1 and TRBJ2-1, with 11 bases fitting TRBD2. Germline-derived CDR1 and CDR2 are KGHDR and SFDVKD. V dropped 0 bases and J dropped 1; count of bases not matched to a gene: 7. This CDR3 region has 19 residues. CDR3 region: CATSDLSLAGGKSYNEQFF. The DNA for the CDR3 is TGTGCCACCAGTGATTTGAGTCTAGCGGGAGGTAAATCCTACAATGAGCAGTTCTTC.

This chain connects TRBV7-2 to TRBJ2-3; 11 bases are a match to TRBD2. The germline CDR1 and CDR2 sequences are SGHTA and FQGNSA. V lost 5 bases and J lost 6; bases outside the gene matches: 10. The CDR3 is 16 amino acids. CDR3: CASSTGLAATRDTQYF. DNA for the CDR3: TGTGCCAGCAGCACGGGACTAGCGGCGACCAGGGATACGCAGTATTTT.

The chain couples TRBV11-2 to TRBJ2-7; 9 positions agree with TRBD1. CDR1 and CDR2 from the germline V gene are SGHAT and FQNNGV. J was trimmed by 1 base and V by 5 bases; bases with no gene match: 12. The CDR3 consists of 17 residues. Here the CDR3 DNA reads TGTGCCAGCAGCGCACAGGGGGCGCTTGTCCAGTCCTACGAGCAGTACTTC. Its translation: CASSAQGALVQSYEQYF.

There are a few counts of this clonotype. The chain links TRBV20-1 to TRBJ2-3, with TRBD1 matching 7 bases. The V gene end was trimmed by 8 bases and the J gene end by 0 bases; junction bases not matched to a gene: 8. This CDR3 region has 14 residues. CDR1 is DFQATT and CDR2 is SNEGSKA in the germline V gene (reference sequence). CDR3 protein: CSTSPGGSTDTQYF. CDR3 nucleotide sequence: TGCAGTACCAGCCCAGGGGGAAGCACAGATACGCAGTATTTT.

Comment on this clonotype: The CDR3 ends on some other residue instead of the conserved phenylalanine or tryptophan, so this is likely a read error. This sequence joins TRBV6-5 and TRBJ2-1, with D unresolved. V shed 6 bases and J shed 0 bases, with 6 bases lying between them. Looked up from germline, CDR1 is MNHEY and CDR2 is SVGAGI. The CDR3 loop spans 13 amino acids. This CDR3 reads CASRVGSYNEQFL. CDR3 nucleotide sequence: TGTGCCAGCAGGGTGGGCTCCTACAATGAGCAGTTCCTC.

This rearrangement joins TRBV20-1 to TRBJ1-2; the D is unclear. Per germline, CDR1 DFQATT and CDR2 SNEGSKA (reference sequence). The length of the CDR3 is 13 residues. V was clipped by 3 bases and J by 2 bases, with 10 bases between them. As DNA, the CDR3 is TGCAGTGCTAGGCGTGAGGACAACTATGGCTACACCTTC. Residues: CSARREDNYGYTF.